Below, 6 T cell receptor beta chains from the same sample are listed, as sequenced in a study of cytomegalovirus exposure and HLA in healthy donors. PCR amplification relied on 60 Vbeta primers (plus 13 Jbeta primers). Using immunoSEQ multiplex PCR, the repertoire was profiled, and TCRdb retains in-frame clones only, with some absent. This table has roughly 60,000 clones, approximately 80% appearing once. The specimen sequenced was PBMCs. These TCRs come from a woman in her thirties or forties in good health and CMV-seropositive.

The chain recombines TRBV2 with TRBJ2-1; 9 bases align to TRBD2. Per germline, CDR1 SNHLY and CDR2 FYNNEI. The CDR3 consists of 14 residues. The trim removed 4 bases at V and 8 bases at J, leaving 6 bases unmatched. The CDR3 reads CASSAVSGGYEQFF. Written as DNA, the CDR3 is TGTGCCAGCAGTGCGGTTAGCGGGGGATATGAGCAGTTCTTC.

The gene calls are TRBV18 and TRBJ1-6; possible D gene TRBD1, 6 bases. Germline values: CDR1 KGHSH, CDR2 LQKENI. This CDR3 has 15 amino acids. Trimming took off 6 bases at V and 9 bases at J, with 18 bases between the two ends. Here the CDR3 DNA reads TGTGCCAGCTCCCGGGGGGGGCTGATAAGTTCACCCCTCCACTTT. Translated, it gives CASSRGGLISSPLHF.

The rearrangement joins TRBV5-1 to TRBJ1-2, with 9 bases matching TRBD1. The trim removed 2 bases at V and 4 bases at J, leaving 6 bases unmatched. The germline CDR1 and CDR2 sequences are SGHRS and YFSETQ. The CDR3 is 15 amino acids. This CDR3 is CASSLQGAKSYGYTF. The CDR3 DNA sequence: TGCGCCAGCAGCTTACAGGGGGCCAAAAGCTATGGCTACACCTTC. Combining the CDR3 with reference TRBV5-1 and TRBJ1-2 gives the whole variable domain KAGVTQTPRYLIKTRGQQVTLSCSPISGHRSVSWYQQTPGQGLQFLFEYFSETQRNKGNFPGRFSGRQFSNSRSEMNVSTLELGDSALYLCASSLQGAKSYGYTFGSGTRLTVV.

This clone was counted between two and nine times. The chain combines TRBV12-5 with TRBJ2-2; a possible D gene is TRBD1 (6 bases). V was shortened by 0 bases and J by 1 base, with 12 bases between the two germline ends. Germline-derived CDR1 and CDR2 are LGHNT and FRNRAP. The CDR3 is 17 amino acids. The CDR3 nucleotides read TGTGCTAGTGGTTTGGTAGCTCTACAGGGGAACACCGGGGAGCTGTTTTTT. Translation gives CASGLVALQGNTGELFF.

CDR3 amino acids: CASRSGPYYEQYF. The CDR3 coding sequence is TGTGCCAGCAGGTCAGGGCCTTACTACGAGCAGTACTTC. V gene TRBV6-1 combines with J gene TRBJ2-7, with D perhaps matching TRBD1 (5 bases). The CDR3 is 13 residues long. Trimming took off 6 bases at V and 3 bases at J, with 12 bases between the two ends. Germline V lookup: CDR1 MNHNS, CDR2 SASEGT.

This clone was observed a single time. The J gene is TRBJ2-1, the V gene TRBV11-2; 9 bases are shared with TRBD2. After removal of 1 base from V and 5 bases from J, the junction contained 15 bases not matched to a gene. Per the germline V gene, CDR1 is SGHAT and CDR2 is FQNNGV. This CDR3 region has 19 residues. The CDR3 DNA follows: TGTGCCAGCAGCTTAGGTGGTCGAGGCGGGGGGGCCTTCCACAATGAGCAGTTCTTC. It specifies CASSLGGRGGGAFHNEQFF.